This is a list of T cell receptor beta chains from one sample in a study of T-cell reconstitution after alpha-beta-depleted transplantation in children. A single record per CDR3 protein comes from TCRdb applying MiXCR to the PCR reads. Among roughly 200,000 distinct CDR3 sequences listed, roughly 7.5% were seen once. The sequencing used PBMCs from the stem cell graft donor, collected from the stem cell graft. Source of these receptors: a human donor who donated a stem cell graft to a child with Wiskott-Aldrich syndrome. CDR3s include the opening cysteine and the closing phenylalanine or tryptophan.

v_call: TRBV5-1; cdr3_length: 15; cdr3_aa: CASSRQSSYNSPLHF
v_call: TRBV5-1; cdr3_length: 14; cdr3_aa: CASSLPPTEATQYF
v_call: TRBV5-1; cdr3_length: 15; cdr3_aa: CASSFGGARDYGYTF
v_call: TRBV11-2; cdr3_length: 18; cdr3_aa: CASSLVVRQGGFAGELFF
v_call: TRBV24-1; cdr3_length: 15; cdr3_aa: CATSDSIPPYNEQFF
v_call: TRBV12-3/TRBV12-4; cdr3_length: 13; cdr3_aa: CASIRVFGFGYTF
v_call: TRBV20-1; cdr3_length: 15; cdr3_aa: CSAQTSGSGTDTQYF
v_call: TRBV6-5; cdr3_length: 17; cdr3_aa: CASSYEIGLAGADTQYF
v_call: TRBV20-1; cdr3_length: 16; cdr3_aa: CSASSQGGSGANVLTF
v_call: TRBV20-1; cdr3_length: 13; cdr3_aa: CSAAWVDYNEQFF
v_call: TRBV27; cdr3_length: 14; cdr3_aa: CASSFSSYNSPLHF
v_call: TRBV10-3; cdr3_length: 17; cdr3_aa: CAISDPGQGASTDTQYF